This TCR beta chain emerged from a study of cytotoxic CD8 clonotypes in ibrutinib-treated CLL. Study findings and constraints: Among the clonotypes, public ones were uncommon and contracted or held stable on treatment.

Germline values: CDR1 SEHNR, CDR2 FQNEAQ (reference sequence). V lost 5 bases to trimming and J lost 6 bases, with 14 bases between them. The CDR3 has 14 residues. Target depth was 1 in 200,000 to 1 in 1 million T cells, about 10x per clonotype. The protocol was immunoSEQ multiplex PCR, while the TCRdb copy is restricted to in-frame clones and leaves out a portion. This table has approximately 97,000 clones, around 77% appearing once. Comment on this clone: Antigen specificity is unknown.

The rearrangement joins TRBV7-9 to TRBJ2-1; no firm D call. This specimen consisted of PBMCs, obtained after 24 months of ibrutinib treatment. The receptor's source is a human donor with chronic lymphocytic leukemia. The CDR3 nucleotides are TGTGCCAGCAGCCCTAAAGTTCACGGCAATGAGCAGTTCTTC. Translating gives CASSPKVHGNEQFF.